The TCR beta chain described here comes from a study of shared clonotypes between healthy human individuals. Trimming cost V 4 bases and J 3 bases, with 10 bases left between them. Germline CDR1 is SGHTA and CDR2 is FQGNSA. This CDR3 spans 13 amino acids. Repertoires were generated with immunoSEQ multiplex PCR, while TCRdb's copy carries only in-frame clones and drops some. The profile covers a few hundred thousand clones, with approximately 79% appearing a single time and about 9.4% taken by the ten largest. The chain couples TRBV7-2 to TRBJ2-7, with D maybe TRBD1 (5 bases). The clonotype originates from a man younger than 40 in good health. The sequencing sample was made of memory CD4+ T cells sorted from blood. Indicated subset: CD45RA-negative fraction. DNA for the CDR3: TGTGCCAGCAGCTCAGGGTGGAACTACGAGCAGTACTTC. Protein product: CASSSGWNYEQYF.